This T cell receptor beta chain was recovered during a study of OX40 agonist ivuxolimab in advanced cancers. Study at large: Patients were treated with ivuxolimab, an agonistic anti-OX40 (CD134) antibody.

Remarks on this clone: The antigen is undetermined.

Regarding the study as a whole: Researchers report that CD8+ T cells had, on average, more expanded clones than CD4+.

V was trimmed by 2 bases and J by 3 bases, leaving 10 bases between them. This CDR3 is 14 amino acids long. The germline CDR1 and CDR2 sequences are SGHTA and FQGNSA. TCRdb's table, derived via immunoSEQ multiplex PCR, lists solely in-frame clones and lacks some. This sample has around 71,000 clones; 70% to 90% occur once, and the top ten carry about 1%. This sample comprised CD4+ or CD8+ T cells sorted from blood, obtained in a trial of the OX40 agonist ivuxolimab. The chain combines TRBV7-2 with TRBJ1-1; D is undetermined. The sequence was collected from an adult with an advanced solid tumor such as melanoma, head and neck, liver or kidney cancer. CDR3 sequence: CASSLILRDTEAFF. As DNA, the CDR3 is TGTGCCAGCAGCTTAATACTTCGGGACACTGAAGCTTTCTTT. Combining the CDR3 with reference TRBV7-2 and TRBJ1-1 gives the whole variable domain GAGVSQSPSNKVTEKGKDVELRCDPISGHTALYWYRQSLGQGLEFLIYFQGNSAPDKSGLPSDRFSAERTGGSVSTLTIQRTQQEDSAVYLCASSLILRDTEAFFGQGTRLTVV.